Presented here are 20 T cell receptor beta chains from one specimen sequenced in a study of blood T cells in healthy people across ages. It was with a sample-barcoded 5' primer and a J-beta primer mix that a second PCR of about 6 to 11 cycles was run. TCRdb called the 5' RACE reads again in MiXCR, with one record for every CDR3 protein. This sample has 590,000 or so distinct CDR3 sequences, with less than 35% found just once. Material for sequencing was blood. These receptors all stem from a woman aged 80 or over in good health.

The sample holds many counts of this clonotype. The chain is built from TRBV7-9 and TRBJ2-3, with D uncertain. The V gene lost 1 base and the J gene lost 0 bases, with 8 bases spanning the gap. The CDR3 has 15 amino acids. Germline CDR1 SEHNR, CDR2 FQNEAQ (reference sequence). The CDR3 protein is CASSLGSASTDTQYF. In nucleotides, the CDR3 is TGTGCCAGCAGCTTAGGATCGGCTAGCACAGATACGCAGTATTTT.

This clonotype turned up a few times. The CDR3 DNA follows: TGTGCCAGCAGCTCCGACCCAGCCCCGGATCAGCCCCAGCATTTT. It specifies CASSSDPAPDQPQHF. The chain recombines TRBV7-2 with TRBJ1-5; D is unclear. V lost 4 bases, J lost 5 bases, and 15 bases lay in between. The CDR3 sequence is 15 residues long. In germline, CDR1 is SGHTA, CDR2 FQGNSA.

This clonotype was counted at least ten times. V is TRBV28 and J is TRBJ1-4, with D maybe TRBD1 (5 bases). Trimming left V 6 bases short and J 7 bases short, with 9 bases between. The CDR3 is 12 residues long. Germline V CDR1 and CDR2: MDHEN, SYDVKM. In nucleotides, the CDR3 is TGTGCCAGCAGAAGGACACTTGAAAAACTGTTTTTT. Encoded protein: CASRRTLEKLFF. Using reference TRBV28 and TRBJ1-4 for the parts outside the CDR3, the full variable domain is DVKVTQSSRYLVKRTGEKVFLECVQDMDHENMFWYRQDPGLGLRLIYFSYDVKMKEKGDIPEGYSVSREKKERFSLILESASTNQTSMYLCASRRTLEKLFFGSGTQLSVL.

Details on this clonotype: Possible read error: a much larger clone is one base away. V and J are TRBV20-1 and TRBJ1-1; tentative D call: TRBD1 (5 bases). The CDR3 consists of 13 residues. The germline gives CDR1 DFQATT, CDR2 SNEGSKA (reference sequence). The CDR3 is CSAAGALNTEAFF. CDR3 DNA sequence: TGCAGCGCTGCTGGGGCACTGAACACTGAAGCTTTCTTT.

This clonotype was counted many times. The rearrangement joins TRBV7-2 to TRBJ1-2; the match to TRBD1 covers 8 bases. CDR3 length: 14 residues. The junction had 4 bases not matched to a gene; V was cut back by 7 bases and J by 0 bases. Germline CDR1 is SGHTA and CDR2 is FQGNSA. The CDR3 region is CASTQDRANYGYTF. The CDR3 DNA reads as TGTGCCAGCACCCAGGACAGGGCTAACTATGGCTACACCTTC.

This clonotype was found a few times. The chain couples TRBV27 to TRBJ2-1; TRBD2 might be the D (7 bases). The V gene's germline CDR1 is MNHEY and CDR2 SMNVEV (reference sequence). CDR3 length: 16 residues. The germline V and J ends were trimmed by 2 bases and 9 bases, with 20 bases remaining between them. The CDR3 DNA reads TGTGCCAGCAGTTTACAGGGCGGGGGCTACAGTAGTGAGCAGTTCTTC. Translation: CASSLQGGGYSSEQFF.

This clonotype was seen more than once but under ten times. This could be a read error, since a much larger clone is one nucleotide away. V gene TRBV3-1 combines with J gene TRBJ2-7; D remains unclear. Germline assignment: CDR1 LGHDT and CDR2 YNNKEL (reference sequence). V lost 0 bases to trimming and J lost 7 bases, with 19 bases between them. This CDR3 region has 16 residues. The CDR3 coding sequence is TGTGCCAGCAGCCAAGAACCGGGTCTAAGGATCAATGAGCAGTACTTC. Amino acids: CASSQEPGLRINEQYF.

Worth noting for this clonotype: A read error may be the cause here, since a much bigger clone is one base away. This chain uses TRBV3-1 with TRBJ2-1; a weak D match, TRBD1 (5 bases). This CDR3 is built from 14 residues. Trimming removed 0 bases at V and 8 bases at J, with 11 bases between. The V gene's germline CDR1 is LGHDT and CDR2 YNNKEL (reference sequence). CDR3 nucleotides: TGTGCCAGCAGCCAAGACCAGGGTTTGTATGAGCAGTTCTTC. It yields the protein CASSQDQGLYEQFF.

In its sample, this clonotype was seen many times. The gene calls are TRBV20-1 and TRBJ1-6; 8 positions agree with TRBD1. The CDR3 runs 14 residues. V shed 5 bases, J shed 5 bases, and the junction held 5 bases outside the gene matches. Looked up from germline, CDR1 is DFQATT and CDR2 is SNEGSKA (reference sequence). This CDR3 is CSAGTGEDNSPLHF. The CDR3 region has the DNA TGCAGTGCTGGGACAGGAGAAGATAATTCACCCCTCCACTTT.

Many counts were recorded for this clonotype. In DNA, the CDR3 is TGCAGCGTTGAGAACAGACCGATGAACACTGAAGCTTTCTTT. This translates into CSVENRPMNTEAFF. The gene calls are TRBV29-1 and TRBJ1-1, with no clear D. Trimming took off 3 bases at V and 0 bases at J, with 11 bases between the two ends. The CDR3 has 14 amino acids. Germline lookup yields CDR1 SQVTM and CDR2 ANQGSEA.

The V gene is TRBV5-1, the J gene TRBJ2-7; 7 nucleotides align to TRBD1. CDR1 is SGHRS and CDR2 is YFSETQ in the germline V gene. This CDR3 has 16 residues. V shed 2 bases, J shed 4 bases, and the junction held 12 bases outside the gene matches. Here the CDR3 reads CASSLEGSGRGYEQYF. In DNA, the CDR3 is TGCGCCAGCAGCTTAGAAGGCTCGGGCAGGGGGTACGAGCAGTACTTC.

This clonotype was recorded a few times. This chain joins TRBV2 and TRBJ2-3; a possible D gene is TRBD1 (6 bases). Germline V CDR1 and CDR2: SNHLY, FYNNEI. V was pared by 5 bases and J by 2 bases, with 11 bases between. The CDR3 length is 14 residues. CDR3 sequence reads: CASSRAGATDTQYF. CDR3 bases: TGTGCCAGCAGTCGGGCAGGGGCCACAGATACGCAGTATTTT. The full variable domain, in which reference TRBV2 and TRBJ2-3 provide the parts outside the CDR3, is EPEVTQTPSHQVTQMGQEVILRCVPISNHLYFYWYRQILGQKVEFLVSFYNNEISEKSEIFDDQFSVERPDGSNFTLKIRSTKLEDSAMYFCASSRAGATDTQYFGPGTRLTVL.

As to this clonotype: At one of its ends the junction is not consistent with the germline gene, which may arise from a read error. The chain combines TRBV7-3 with TRBJ1-1; maybe TRBD1 (5 bases). CDR3 length: 15 amino acids. From germline, CDR1 is SGHTA and CDR2 FQGTGA. Here the CDR3 reads CAGSPSTGLVTEAFF. The DNA for the CDR3 is TGTGCCGGCAGCCCATCTACGGGGCTGGTGACTGAAGCTTTCTTT.

This clonotype was seen only a few times. A single base separates this from a much larger clone, so it may be a read error. This rearrangement joins TRBV20-1 to TRBJ2-1; D is perhaps TRBD2 (6 bases). This CDR3 is 13 amino acids long. Trimming pared 6 bases from V and 6 bases from J, leaving 15 bases between. Germline CDR1 reads DFQATT; CDR2 reads SNEGSKA (reference sequence). For the CDR3, the DNA is TGCAGTGCGCCGGAGGCGGGACGCAATGAGCAGTTCTTC. It is translated as CSAPEAGRNEQFF.

The chain links TRBV5-1 to TRBJ1-2, with D uncertain. The CDR3 is made up of 13 amino acids. Germline V gives CDR1 SGHRS, CDR2 YFSETQ. The V gene lost 1 base and the J gene lost 5 bases, with 9 bases spanning the gap. For the CDR3, the DNA is TGCGCCAGCAGCTTGACAGAACTTTATGGCTACACCTTC. As protein: CASSLTELYGYTF.

Note on this clonotype: Given a much more abundant clone one base away, this may be a read error. The genes are TRBV6-1 and TRBJ2-5, with 7 bases aligning to TRBD1. This CDR3 has 13 residues. Germline V gives CDR1 MNHNS, CDR2 SASEGT. V dropped 7 bases and J dropped 11; count of bases not matched to a gene: 13. CDR3 amino acids: CASNNRGEDEQYF. The CDR3 coding sequence is TGTGCCAGCAATAACAGGGGAGAGGATGAGCAGTACTTC.

In regard to this clonotype: At one end the junction does not follow the germline gene, possibly because of a read error. The chain has TRBV11-1 and TRBJ1-6, with a possible D match to TRBD1 (5 bases). The germline V gene has CDR1 SGHAT and CDR2 FQDESV (reference sequence). The CDR3 is made up of 14 amino acids. DNA for the CDR3: TGTGCCAGCAGCTTTGGGACCAGCGACGGACCCCCCCACTTT. This sequence encodes CASSFGTSDGPPHF. Filled out from reference TRBV11-1 and TRBJ1-6, the complete variable domain reads EAEVAQSPRYKITEKSQAVAFWCDPISGHATLYWYRQILGQGPELLVQFQDESVVDDSQLPKDRFSAERLKGVDSTLKIQPAELGDSAMYLCASSFGTSDGPPHFGNGTRLTVT.

About this clonotype itself: At one end the junction does not follow the germline gene, possibly because of a read error. The CDR3, as DNA: TGCGCCAGCAGCAGGGGCGAGCGGGCGGAAGGATTCCAAGAGACCCGGTACTTC. Its translation is CASSRGERAEGFQETRYF. The rearrangement joins TRBV5-1 to TRBJ2-5; tentative D call: TRBD2 (6 bases). CDR1 is SGHRS and CDR2 is YFSETQ in the germline V gene. The CDR3 has 18 residues.

As to this clonotype: This may be a read error: a much more frequent sequence differs by one nucleotide. The chain employs TRBV20-1 and TRBJ2-7; 8 nucleotides align to TRBD2. This CDR3 comprises 12 residues. V lost 5 bases and J lost 10; bases outside the gene matches: 10. Per the germline V gene, CDR1 is DFQATT and CDR2 is SNEGSKA (reference sequence). The CDR3 region is CSAGRGDEAQYF. DNA of the CDR3: TGCAGTGCTGGGCGGGGGGACGAGGCCCAGTACTTC.

Comments on this clonotype: Just one base apart from a much larger clone, this may be a read error. This chain joins TRBV20-1 and TRBJ1-5; 8 nucleotides match TRBD1. In germline, CDR1 is DFQATT, CDR2 SNEGSKA (reference sequence). The CDR3 has 14 residues. The CDR3 DNA follows: TGCAGTGCTGGATCCGGGACAGGCAATCGGCCCCAGCATTTT. This translates into CSAGSGTGNRPQHF.